The 26 T cell receptor beta chains below come from one sample, sequenced in a study of blood T cells in healthy people across ages (dated by TCRdb to the mid-2010s). The library was prepared using 5' RACE. Sequencing was carried out with an Illumina HiSeq 2500. The second PCR ran for about 7 to 11 cycles and used a J-beta primer mix along with a sample-barcoded 5' primer. In-frame beta chains were kept once TCRdb had trimmed the public reads at Q25 with fastp and called clones with MiXCR. Identical CDR3 protein sequences are pooled into one entry, listed with their most common genes and DNA. The sample data list 1.5 million to 2 million distinct CDR3 sequences, and 40% to 55% of these were observed just once. Approximately 2% of the sample is in the top ten clones. Specimen: blood. Receptor source: a woman aged 40 to 55 in good health.

The chain combines TRBV7-2 with TRBJ2-3; 9 bases map to TRBD1. CDR3 length equals 17 residues. Trimming cost V 1 base and J 1 base; bases outside gene matches: 6. Germline V CDR1 and CDR2: SGHTA, FQGNSA. CDR3 DNA: TGTGCCAGCAGCTTAGTCGGACAGGGGCTCGGCACAGATACGCAGTATTTT. Translated, it gives CASSLVGQGLGTDTQYF.

The chain employs TRBV6-1 and TRBJ1-1, with D tentatively TRBD1 (5 bases). Per the germline V gene, CDR1 is MNHNS and CDR2 is SASEGT. V was shortened by 6 bases and J by 4 bases, with 30 bases between the two germline ends. The CDR3 extends over 19 amino acids. The CDR3 DNA is TGTGCCAGCAGGGGTGGTTCAGGGCTAGTGCAAATGTATAGCACTGAAGCTTTCTTT. It specifies CASRGGSGLVQMYSTEAFF.

The table lists this clonotype with a count of one. The chain uses TRBV20-1 and TRBJ2-1, with D possibly matching TRBD2 (6 bases). There are 13 residues in the CDR3. V lost 2 bases, J lost 8 bases, and 13 bases lay in between. The germline gives CDR1 DFQATT, CDR2 SNEGSKA (reference sequence). In DNA form, the CDR3 reads TGCAGTGCTAGACGCGAACCGGGGGATGAGCAGTTCTTC. This gives the protein CSARREPGDEQFF.

This clonotype occurred a few times. The rearrangement links TRBV15 to TRBJ2-3; D perhaps matches TRBD2 (6 bases). CDR1 is LNHNV and CDR2 is YYDKDF in the germline V gene (reference sequence). The CDR3 is made up of 15 amino acids. V lost 3 bases to trimming and J lost 1 base, with 11 bases between them. The CDR3 DNA reads TGTGCCACCAGCAGCAGGGACTCCCGCACAGATACGCAGTATTTT. This encodes CATSSRDSRTDTQYF.

This clonotype was picked up a small number of times. The rearrangement links TRBV20-1 to TRBJ2-1; tentatively, D is TRBD1 (6 bases). CDR3 length: 13 residues. Looked up from germline, CDR1 is DFQATT and CDR2 is SNEGSKA (reference sequence). V shed 1 base and J shed 6 bases, with 10 bases lying between them. The CDR3 sequence: CSARGGGGNEQFF. CDR3 in DNA: TGCAGTGCTAGAGGAGGGGGTGGCAATGAGCAGTTCTTC.

This chain connects TRBV6-1 to TRBJ2-3; a possible D gene is TRBD2 (6 bases). The germline gives CDR1 MNHNS, CDR2 SASEGT. Trimming took 6 bases from V and 7 from J, leaving 17 bases between them. This CDR3 has 14 residues. The CDR3 DNA follows: TGTGCCAGCAGGGGTAGCGGCCGCACTTATACGCAGTATTTT. Translation: CASRGSGRTYTQYF.

This sequence joins TRBV7-2 and TRBJ2-3, with 10 bases lining up with TRBD1. The CDR3 has 15 residues. Per germline, CDR1 SGHTA and CDR2 FQGNSA. The J segment lost 6 bases and the V segment lost 5 bases, leaving 8 bases of the junction unmatched. The CDR3 reads CASSPPDRGRDTQYF. The CDR3 nucleotides are TGTGCCAGCAGCCCCCCGGACAGGGGGAGGGATACGCAGTATTTT.

In its sample, this clonotype was seen a few times. The rearrangement uses TRBV9 and TRBJ2-3; 8 bases map to TRBD2. The ends lost 4 bases at V and 0 bases at J; junction bases unmatched: 7. The CDR3 consists of 16 residues. CDR1 is SGDLS, CDR2 YYNGEE, per germline. The CDR3 region has the DNA TGTGCCAGCAGCCGACGGACTAGCCTGAGCACAGATACGCAGTATTTT. This gives the protein CASSRRTSLSTDTQYF.

This clonotype was recorded at least ten times. One end of the junction does not line up with germline, which may come from a read error. J is TRBJ1-2 and V is TRBV5-1; no clear D. Germline loops: CDR1 SGHRS, CDR2 YFSETQ. The CDR3 has 13 amino acids. The CDR3 bases are TGTGCCAGCAGCTTAGAAGGATTCTATGGCTACACCTTC. As protein: CASSLEGFYGYTF.

J is TRBJ2-5 and V is TRBV5-1, with 7 bases aligning to TRBD1. CDR3 length equals 16 residues. V shed 4 bases and J 0 bases; nucleotides not matched to a gene: 9. Germline CDR1 SGHRS, CDR2 YFSETQ. The CDR3 DNA follows: TGCGCCAGCAGCAAGGGGGCCAAAGTGTACCAAGAGACCCAGTACTTC. It encodes CASSKGAKVYQETQYF.

This clonotype showed up just a few times. The chain joins TRBV4-3 to TRBJ2-5; 8 bases align to TRBD2. The CDR3 sequence is 19 residues long. Losses at the gene ends were 7 bases for V and 2 bases for J; bases not matched to a gene: 21. The germline CDR1 and CDR2 sequences are LGHNA and YSLEER. Written as DNA, the CDR3 is TGCGCCAGCATAGGAAGGTCGCGGGTTTGGAGCGGGAGTCAAGAGACCCAGTACTTC. Translated: CASIGRSRVWSGSQETQYF.

This clonotype was recorded a few times. The gene calls are TRBV5-1 and TRBJ2-1; 11 nucleotides align to TRBD2. The CDR3 has 14 amino acids. V shed 6 bases, J shed 8 bases, and the junction held 7 bases outside the gene matches. Looked up from germline, CDR1 is SGHRS and CDR2 is YFSETQ. CDR3 protein: CASNLAGGPHEQFF. The CDR3 coding sequence is TGCGCCAGCAACTTAGCGGGGGGGCCGCATGAGCAGTTCTTC.

The V and J genes are TRBV6-1 and TRBJ2-7; 8 bases are a match to TRBD1. Trimming at V came to 7 bases and at J to 0 bases, leaving 5 bases not matched to a gene. This CDR3 is 14 amino acids long. Germline loops: CDR1 MNHNS, CDR2 SASEGT. In DNA, the CDR3 is TGTGCCAGCATCAGACAGGGGAGCTCCTACGAGCAGTACTTC. It is translated as CASIRQGSSYEQYF.

The V call is TRBV7-9, the J call TRBJ2-7, with 10 positions matching TRBD1. The CDR3 has 14 amino acids. The junction had 4 bases not matched to a gene; V was cut back by 5 bases and J by 3 bases. Germline CDR1 SEHNR, CDR2 FQNEAQ (reference sequence). The chain's CDR3 is CASSGTGDNYEQYF. For the CDR3, the DNA is TGTGCCAGCAGCGGGACAGGGGATAACTACGAGCAGTACTTC.

This clonotype was detected a few times. The genes are TRBV5-1 and TRBJ2-1, with 12 bases lining up with TRBD2. The CDR3 spans 17 residues. The V segment lost 0 bases and the J segment 6 bases; nucleotides outside the gene matches: 7. Germline-derived CDR1 and CDR2 are SGHRS and YFSETQ. The CDR3 nucleotides read TGCGCCAGCAGCTTGGACAGGGGACTAGCGGGTCTCAATGAGCAGTTCTTC. Translation gives CASSLDRGLAGLNEQFF.

This clonotype turned up a few times. The chain recombines TRBV5-1 with TRBJ2-3, with unresolved D. Germline CDR1 SGHRS, CDR2 YFSETQ. CDR3 length: 12 residues. The V end was cut by 7 bases, the J end by 1 base, with 7 bases between. CDR3 in DNA: TGCGCCAGCCAGCGAGGCACAGATACGCAGTATTTT. It translates to CASQRGTDTQYF. The whole variable domain, remainder taken from reference TRBV5-1 and TRBJ2-3, is KAGVTQTPRYLIKTRGQQVTLSCSPISGHRSVSWYQQTPGQGLQFLFEYFSETQRNKGNFPGRFSGRQFSNSRSEMNVSTLELGDSALYLCASQRGTDTQYFGPGTRLTVL.

The chain recombines TRBV6-5 with TRBJ2-1; TRBD2 agrees at 11 bases. V dropped 6 bases and J dropped 7; count of bases not matched to a gene: 11. Looked up from germline, CDR1 is MNHEY and CDR2 is SVGAGI. This CDR3 contains 16 residues. CDR3 in DNA: TGTGCCAGCAGACCCCATAGCGGGGGGGCTAGGAATGAGCAGTTCTTC. Encoded protein: CASRPHSGGARNEQFF.

This sequence joins TRBV7-6 and TRBJ1-6, with unresolved D. CDR1 SGHVS and CDR2 FNYEAQ come from the germline V gene. The germline V and J ends were trimmed by 5 bases and 4 bases, with 15 bases remaining between them. The CDR3 is made up of 16 amino acids. The CDR3 DNA sequence: TGTGCCAGCAGCCCCCTTAGGGCATTTTATAATTCACCCCTCCACTTT. This translates into CASSPLRAFYNSPLHF.

This clonotype was counted a few times. This chain links TRBV7-9 with TRBJ2-3, with 10 nucleotides matching TRBD1. The germline gives CDR1 SEHNR, CDR2 FQNEAQ (reference sequence). Trimming took 5 bases from V and 5 from J; bases not matched to a gene: 10. The CDR3 runs 16 residues. CDR3 coding DNA: TGTGCCAGCAGCCCAAAGACAGGGGGCGACGAAGATACGCAGTATTTT. It encodes CASSPKTGGDEDTQYF.

This clonotype has just a few counts. The chain links TRBV7-8 to TRBJ2-4, with 9 bases matching TRBD1. The J call is doubtful: the DNA matches TRBJ2-5 better. The CDR3 is made up of 15 amino acids. Germline V gene data show CDR1 as SGHVS and CDR2 as FQNEAQ. In nucleotides, the CDR3 is TGTGCCAGCAGCCTCCGGGACAGGGATAAAGAGACCCAGTACTTC. It is translated as CASSLRDRDKETQYF.

This rearrangement joins TRBV4-3 to TRBJ2-5, with TRBD2 matching over 10 bases. The V segment lost 1 base and the J segment 4 bases; nucleotides outside the gene matches: 3. The CDR3 has 15 residues. Germline V gene data show CDR1 as LGHNA and CDR2 as YSLEER. CDR3 residues: CASSQGLAGLETQYF. The CDR3 nucleotides read TGCGCCAGCAGCCAAGGACTAGCGGGCCTAGAGACCCAGTACTTC.

The V and J genes are TRBV3-1 and TRBJ2-5; no clear D gene. The CDR3 is 14 amino acids. CDR1 is LGHDT, CDR2 YNNKEL, per germline (reference sequence). V gave up 4 bases and J gave up 5 bases, with 14 bases separating them. Here the CDR3 reads CASSPEYSPETQYF. The CDR3 region has the DNA TGTGCCAGCAGCCCGGAGTACTCGCCGGAGACCCAGTACTTC.

The V call is TRBV6-6, the J call TRBJ2-3; 7 nucleotides align to TRBD1. CDR3 length equals 15 residues. V lost 10 bases and J lost 0; bases outside the gene matches: 10. Germline lookup yields CDR1 MNHNY and CDR2 SVGAGI (reference sequence). DNA for the CDR3: TGTGCCACCACAGACAGGGCGATGAGCACAGATACGCAGTATTTT. It specifies CATTDRAMSTDTQYF.

This clonotype was counted a few times. The genes are TRBV29-1 and TRBJ1-2; D gene uncertain. The CDR3 is 13 amino acids. The germline V gene encodes CDR1 SQVTM and CDR2 ANQGSEA. The ends were cut back, 3 bases at V and 4 bases at J, with 12 bases in the middle. CDR3 sequence: CSVDLGRSYGYTF. The CDR3 coding sequence is TGCAGCGTTGACCTCGGACGGAGCTATGGCTACACCTTC.

CDR3 nucleotides: TGCGCCAGCAGCCCGCTCGAGACCTCCTACACAGATACGCAGTATTTT. Translating it yields CASSPLETSYTDTQYF. This sequence joins TRBV5-1 and TRBJ2-3; D unclear. CDR3 length: 16 residues. CDR1 and CDR2 (germline): SGHRS, YFSETQ. V gave up 4 bases and J gave up 2 bases, with 17 bases separating them.

The chain carries TRBV10-3 and TRBJ2-7, with 7 nucleotides matching TRBD1. V lost 6 bases and J lost 0; bases outside the gene matches: 14. This CDR3 region has 17 residues. The germline gives CDR1 ENHRY, CDR2 SYGVKD. The CDR3 nucleotides are TGTGCCATCAGCCCCAGGATCTTGACAGGGAGCTCCTACGAGCAGTACTTC. This encodes CAISPRILTGSSYEQYF.